Listed below are T cell receptor beta chains from one sample, sequenced in a study of shared clonotypes between healthy human individuals. Only in-frame clones appear in the TCRdb table, and some are missing; sequencing was by immunoSEQ multiplex PCR. The data hold about 1,800,000 clones, with approximately 95% observed a single time. The sample comprised naive CD8+ T cells sorted from blood. These receptors came from a young man in good health. CDR3s include the opening cysteine and the closing phenylalanine or tryptophan. D genes are given only for firm matches. Size tells how often a clone was seen (once, few, many) or the class of an expanded clone, and some rows leave it out.

J: TRBJ2-7
D: TRBD2
V: TRBV27
size: once
CDR3: CASGWGLNYEQYF
DNA: TGTGCCAGCGGCTGGGGACTAAACTACGAGCAGTACTTC

J: TRBJ1-2
D: NA
V: TRBV10-2
size: few
CDR3: CASSEWTPYGYTF
DNA: TGCGCCAGCAGTGAGTGGACACCCTATGGCTACACCTTC

J: TRBJ2-7
D: TRBD1
V: TRBV4-3
size: NA
CDR3: CASSQDRWDSSYEQYF
DNA: TGCGCCAGCAGCCAAGATAGGTGGGACAGTTCCTACGAGCAGTACTTC

J: TRBJ1-5
D: NA
V: TRBV19
size: NA
CDR3: CASSMAENQPQHF
DNA: TGTGCCAGTAGTATGGCAGAAAATCAGCCCCAGCATTTT

J: TRBJ1-1
D: NA
V: TRBV7-9
size: NA
CDR3: CASSLVFTNTEAFF
DNA: TGTGCCAGCAGCTTAGTTTTCACGAACACTGAAGCTTTCTTT

J: TRBJ1-3
D: NA
V: TRBV9
size: NA
CDR3: CASSVGGDGNSGNTIYF
DNA: TGTGCCAGCAGCGTAGGGGGGGACGGAAACTCTGGAAACACCATATATTTT

J: TRBJ1-2
D: NA
V: TRBV27
size: NA
CDR3: CASSFGSGVTGYTF
DNA: TGTGCCAGCAGTTTCGGATCAGGGGTTACTGGCTACACCTTC

J: TRBJ2-7
D: TRBD1
V: TRBV6-1
size: NA
CDR3: CASSGQGSYEQYF
DNA: TGTGCCAGCAGCGGACAGGGGAGCTACGAGCAGTACTTC

J: TRBJ2-7
D: TRBD2
V: TRBV19
size: NA
CDR3: CASSIYAGGTYEQYF
DNA: TGTGCCAGTAGTATTTACGCGGGAGGAACCTACGAGCAGTACTTC

J: TRBJ1-1
D: TRBD1
V: TRBV7-9
size: NA
CDR3: CASTVGQSGAEAFF
DNA: TGTGCCAGCACCGTGGGACAGTCTGGGGCTGAAGCTTTCTTT

J: TRBJ1-3
D: NA
V: TRBV7-9
size: few
CDR3: CASSPGNTIYF
DNA: TGTGCCAGCAGCCCCGGAAACACCATATATTTT

J: TRBJ1-2
D: TRBD1
V: TRBV2
size: NA
CDR3: CASRDGQGNYGYTF
DNA: TGTGCCAGCAGGGACGGACAGGGAAACTATGGCTACACCTTC

J: TRBJ1-6
D: NA
V: TRBV10-3
size: once
CDR3: CAASQDVDNSPLHF
DNA: TGTGCCGCCTCCCAGGACGTCGATAATTCACCCCTCCACTTT

J: TRBJ2-7
D: NA
V: TRBV7-9
size: once
CDR3: CASSLTPTENEQYF
DNA: TGTGCCAGCAGCTTAACCCCGACCGAGAACGAGCAGTACTTC

J: TRBJ1-1
D: NA
V: TRBV2
size: NA
CDR3: CASSAKGAEAFF
DNA: TGTGCCAGCAGTGCGAAAGGGGCTGAAGCTTTCTTT

J: TRBJ2-1
D: TRBD2
V: TRBV29-1
size: NA
CDR3: CSVDGLAGLYEQFF
DNA: TGCAGCGTTGATGGTCTAGCGGGACTTTATGAGCAGTTCTTC

J: TRBJ2-7
D: NA
V: TRBV7-8
size: NA
CDR3: CASSHYSTYEQYF
DNA: TGTGCCAGCAGCCATTACAGTACCTACGAGCAGTACTTC

J: TRBJ2-7
D: NA
V: TRBV11-2
size: NA
CDR3: CASSLDDSQVFIYEQYF
DNA: TGTGCCAGCAGCTTAGACGACAGTCAAGTATTCATCTACGAGCAGTACTTC

J: TRBJ2-3
D: NA
V: TRBV11-2
size: NA
CDR3: CASSLELRGGFTDTQYF
DNA: TGTGCCAGCAGCTTAGAATTACGGGGTGGATTCACAGATACGCAGTATTTT

J: TRBJ2-7
D: NA
V: TRBV9
size: NA
CDR3: CASSVEEETYEQYF
DNA: TGTGCCAGCAGCGTAGAAGAAGAGACCTACGAGCAGTACTTC

J: TRBJ1-2
D: TRBD1
V: TRBV6-5
size: NA
CDR3: CASSYGGQGDFLGYTF
DNA: TGTGCCAGCAGTTACGGAGGACAGGGTGACTTTTTGGGCTACACCTTC

J: TRBJ2-3
D: TRBD2
V: TRBV27
size: NA
CDR3: CASKIAGALDTQYF
DNA: TGTGCCAGCAAAATAGCGGGAGCTTTAGATACGCAGTATTTT

J: TRBJ2-7
D: NA
V: TRBV5-8
size: NA
CDR3: CASSLYNF
DNA: TGTGCCAGCAGCTTGTATAACTTC

J: TRBJ2-7
D: NA
V: TRBV2
size: NA
CDR3: CASREQGTYEQYF
DNA: TGTGCCAGCAGAGAACAGGGAACCTACGAGCAGTACTTC

J: TRBJ1-2
D: NA
V: TRBV9
size: NA
CDR3: CASSPTRDGLLSFLYGYTF
DNA: TGTGCCAGCAGCCCGACTCGGGACGGGCTTCTTTCTTTCCTCTATGGCTACACCTTC

J: TRBJ2-1
D: NA
V: TRBV7-8
size: NA
CDR3: CASSLSYYNEQFF
DNA: TGTGCCAGCAGCCTAAGTTACTACAATGAGCAGTTCTTC

J: TRBJ2-2
D: NA
V: TRBV7-6
size: NA
CDR3: CASSLGGNLGELFF
DNA: TGTGCCAGCAGCTTAGGGGGAAATCTCGGGGAGCTGTTTTTT

J: TRBJ2-3
D: NA
V: TRBV10-1
size: NA
CDR3: CASSDPPTDTQYF
DNA: TGCGCCAGCAGTGATCCCCCCACGGATACGCAGTATTTT

J: TRBJ2-1
D: NA
V: TRBV27
size: NA
CDR3: CASSLQAGDEQFF
DNA: TGTGCCAGCAGTTTACAGGCAGGGGATGAGCAGTTCTTC

J: TRBJ1-2
D: NA
V: TRBV2
size: few
CDR3: CASSVSETGIYGYTF
DNA: TGTGCCAGCAGTGTGAGTGAGACAGGAATATACGGCTACACCTTC

J: TRBJ2-7
D: TRBD2
V: TRBV7-8
size: NA
CDR3: CASSARLAGGIYEQYF
DNA: TGTGCCAGCAGCGCCAGACTAGCGGGGGGAATTTACGAGCAGTACTTC

J: TRBJ2-2
D: NA
V: TRBV10-3
size: NA
CDR3: CAIAQFGNTGELFF
DNA: TGTGCCATCGCCCAGTTTGGGAACACCGGGGAGCTGTTTTTT

J: TRBJ2-5
D: TRBD1
V: TRBV19
size: NA
CDR3: CASSPGQGFGETQYF
DNA: TGTGCCAGTAGCCCGGGACAGGGGTTCGGAGAGACCCAGTACTTC

J: TRBJ2-3
D: NA
V: TRBV29-1
size: NA
CDR3: CSVLSGKGGDTQYF
DNA: TGCAGCGTTCTCAGCGGCAAGGGGGGAGATACGCAGTATTTT

J: TRBJ2-7
D: NA
V: TRBV19
size: NA
CDR3: CASSRLSSYEQYF
DNA: TGTGCCAGTAGCCGACTGAGCTCCTACGAGCAGTACTTC

J: TRBJ2-7
D: NA
V: TRBV6-6
size: NA
CDR3: CASRVLQGHEQYF
DNA: TGTGCCAGCAGGGTGCTACAGGGCCACGAGCAGTACTTC

J: TRBJ2-3
D: NA
V: TRBV4-3
size: once
CDR3: CASSQEYSEYTDTQYF
DNA: TGCGCCAGCAGCCAAGAATACTCCGAATACACAGATACGCAGTATTTT

J: TRBJ1-1
D: NA
V: TRBV6-5
size: NA
CDR3: CASSLTGQGNTEAFF
DNA: TGTGCCAGCAGTTTAACCGGACAAGGGAACACTGAAGCTTTCTTT

J: TRBJ2-7
D: NA
V: TRBV27
size: NA
CDR3: CASSLSGAREQYF
DNA: TGTGCCAGCAGTTTATCTGGGGCCAGGGAGCAGTACTTC

J: TRBJ1-2
D: TRBD1
V: TRBV25-1
size: once
CDR3: CASSEGTGNNYGYTF
DNA: TGTGCCAGCAGTGAAGGGACAGGGAATAACTATGGCTACACCTTC

J: TRBJ2-6
D: NA
V: TRBV19
size: NA
CDR3: CASGTGANVLTF
DNA: TGTGCCAGTGGTACGGGGGCCAACGTCCTGACTTTC

J: TRBJ1-1
D: NA
V: TRBV7-9
size: NA
CDR3: CASIGEWPFEAFF
DNA: TGTGCCAGCATAGGAGAGTGGCCTTTCGAAGCTTTCTTT

J: TRBJ2-3
D: NA
V: TRBV29-1
size: NA
CDR3: CSVYTDTQYF
DNA: TGCAGCGTGTACACAGATACGCAGTATTTT

J: TRBJ2-5
D: NA
V: TRBV6-5
size: NA
CDR3: CASSWVGTDSETQYF
DNA: TGTGCCAGCAGTTGGGTAGGGACGGACTCAGAGACCCAGTACTTC

J: TRBJ2-5
D: TRBD2
V: TRBV28
size: NA
CDR3: CASSFFGTSGGMWQETQYF
DNA: TGTGCCAGCAGTTTTTTTGGGACTAGCGGGGGCATGTGGCAAGAGACCCAGTACTTC

J: TRBJ2-7
D: TRBD2
V: TRBV11-2
size: NA
CDR3: CASSFGREISSYEQYF
DNA: TGTGCCAGCAGCTTCGGGCGGGAGATCAGCTCCTACGAGCAGTACTTC

J: TRBJ1-2
D: NA
V: TRBV7-9
size: NA
CDR3: CASSSTFNQGNYGYTF
DNA: TGTGCCAGCAGCTCGACATTTAATCAGGGCAACTATGGCTACACCTTC

J: TRBJ1-2
D: NA
V: TRBV4-3
size: NA
CDR3: CASSQVVEGDNYGYTF
DNA: TGCGCCAGCAGCCAAGTAGTTGAGGGGGATAACTATGGCTACACCTTC

J: TRBJ2-1
D: NA
V: TRBV9
size: once
CDR3: CASSVGGGEVNEQFF
DNA: TGTGCCAGCAGCGTTGGCGGGGGCGAGGTCAATGAGCAGTTCTTC

J: TRBJ2-7
D: TRBD2
V: TRBV7-9
size: NA
CDR3: CASSSTSGASYEQYF
DNA: TGTGCCAGCAGTTCCACTAGCGGGGCCTCCTACGAGCAGTACTTC

J: TRBJ1-2
D: NA
V: TRBV9
size: NA
CDR3: CASSVGDEGYGYTF
DNA: TGTGCCAGCAGCGTAGGGGATGAGGGCTATGGCTACACCTTC

J: TRBJ2-5
D: NA
V: TRBV7-4
size: NA
CDR3: CASSFRLPGETQYF
DNA: TGTGCCAGCAGCTTCCGGCTCCCAGGCGAGACCCAGTACTTC

J: TRBJ1-5
D: NA
V: TRBV7-3
size: NA
CDR3: CASSLPGQGCNQPQHF
DNA: TGTGCCAGCAGCCTCCCTGGTCAGGGTTGCAATCAGCCCCAGCATTTT

J: TRBJ2-7
D: TRBD2
V: TRBV7-8
size: NA
CDR3: CASSPGLAGGLSYEQYF
DNA: TGTGCCAGCAGCCCGGGACTAGCGGGGGGCCTATCCTACGAGCAGTACTTC

J: TRBJ1-5
D: NA
V: TRBV5-8
size: once
CDR3: CASSLAGAWDPPQHF
DNA: TGTGCCAGCAGCTTGGCCGGTGCATGGGACCCGCCCCAGCATTTT

J: TRBJ2-5
D: TRBD2
V: TRBV7-9
size: NA
CDR3: CASNPDWAGDRETQYF
DNA: TGTGCCAGCAACCCCGACTGGGCGGGAGATAGGGAGACCCAGTACTTC

J: TRBJ2-3
D: TRBD2
V: TRBV27
size: NA
CDR3: CASSSSGGLDTQYF
DNA: TGTGCCAGCAGTTCGAGCGGGGGTTTGGATACGCAGTATTTT

J: TRBJ1-2
D: NA
V: TRBV29-1
size: NA
CDR3: CSVVGQGTNYGYTF
DNA: TGCAGCGTTGTAGGCCAGGGTACTAACTATGGCTACACCTTC

J: TRBJ2-6
D: NA
V: TRBV9
size: NA
CDR3: CASSVGSGSGANVLTF
DNA: TGTGCCAGCAGCGTAGGGAGCGGGTCTGGGGCCAACGTCCTGACTTTC